This TCR beta chain was retrieved from a study of T cells in Graves' hyperthyroidism and ophthalmopathy. Study-level results: Ophthalmopathy and stable hyperthyroidism were told apart by a 13 V-J model.

Amplified TCR beta CDR3 regions derived from RNA transcripts. With the HTBI primer set, the TCR CDR3 went through a first round of RT-PCR. TCRdb re-called the multiplex PCR reads with MiXCR, one entry per CDR3 protein. The data hold about 360,000 distinct CDR3 sequences, with roughly 13% observed a single time. This clonotype was observed at least ten times. Its specificity is unknown. A lack of ophthalmopathy progression within 18 months defined stable Graves' hyperthyroidism. In patients aged 18 to 65, hyperthyroidism was newly diagnosed, with duration under 2 months. Uncontrolled infection, other autoimmune disease, pregnancy or lactation excluded patients. The length of the CDR3 is 15 residues. The V end lost 0 bases, the J end lost 2 bases, and 9 bases lay between the germline ends. CDR1 is SGHRS, CDR2 YFSETQ, per germline.

The chain carries TRBV5-1 and TRBJ2-1; possible D gene TRBD2, 5 bases. Source material: blood. The sequence derives from a woman younger than 30 with Graves' hyperthyroidism. CDR3 nucleotide sequence: TGCGCCAGCAGCTTGGCCCCGGGGACCTACAATGAGCAGTTCTTC. Translating gives CASSLAPGTYNEQFF.